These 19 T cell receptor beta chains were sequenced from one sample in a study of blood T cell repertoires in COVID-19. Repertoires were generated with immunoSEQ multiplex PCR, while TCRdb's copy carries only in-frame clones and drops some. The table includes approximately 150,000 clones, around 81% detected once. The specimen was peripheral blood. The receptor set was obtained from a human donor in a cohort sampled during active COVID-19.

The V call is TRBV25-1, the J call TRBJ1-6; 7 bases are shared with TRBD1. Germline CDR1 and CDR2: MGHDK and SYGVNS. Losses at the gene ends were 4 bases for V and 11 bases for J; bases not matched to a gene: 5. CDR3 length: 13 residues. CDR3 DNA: TGTGCCAGCAGTGCTCCGGGACAGCCACCCCTCCACTTT. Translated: CASSAPGQPPLHF.

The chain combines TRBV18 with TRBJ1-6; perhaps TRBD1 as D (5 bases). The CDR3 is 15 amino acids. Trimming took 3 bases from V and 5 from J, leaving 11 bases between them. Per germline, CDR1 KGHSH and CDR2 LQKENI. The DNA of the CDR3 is TGTGCCAGCTCACCTCGGGAGGGGAATAATTCACCCCTCCACTTT. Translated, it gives CASSPREGNNSPLHF.

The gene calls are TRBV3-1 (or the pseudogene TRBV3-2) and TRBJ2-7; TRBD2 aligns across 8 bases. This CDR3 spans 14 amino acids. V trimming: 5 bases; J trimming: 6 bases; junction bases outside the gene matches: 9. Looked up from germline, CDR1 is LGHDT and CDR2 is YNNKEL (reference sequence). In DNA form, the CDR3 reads TGTGCCAGCAGCGACGCCGGGACTAGTGGCGAGCAGTACTTC. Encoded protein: CASSDAGTSGEQYF.

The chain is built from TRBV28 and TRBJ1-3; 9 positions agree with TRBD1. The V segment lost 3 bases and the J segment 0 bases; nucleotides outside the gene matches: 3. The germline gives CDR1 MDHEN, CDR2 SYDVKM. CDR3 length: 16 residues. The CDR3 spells CASSFLTGGSGNTIYF. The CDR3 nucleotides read TGTGCCAGCAGTTTCCTGACAGGGGGCTCTGGAAACACCATATATTTT.

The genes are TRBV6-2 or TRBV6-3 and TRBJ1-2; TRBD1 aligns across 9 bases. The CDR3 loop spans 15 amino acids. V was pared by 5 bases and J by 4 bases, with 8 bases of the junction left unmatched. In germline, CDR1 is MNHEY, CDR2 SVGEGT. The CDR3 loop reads CASSDPQGAIYGYTF. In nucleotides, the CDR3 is TGTGCCAGCAGTGACCCACAGGGGGCCATCTATGGCTACACCTTC.

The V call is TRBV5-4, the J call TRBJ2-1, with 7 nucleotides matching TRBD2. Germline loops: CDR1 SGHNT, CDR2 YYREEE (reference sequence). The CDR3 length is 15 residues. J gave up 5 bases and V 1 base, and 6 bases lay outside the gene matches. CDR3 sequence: CASSLRLAVDNEQFF. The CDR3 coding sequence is TGTGCCAGCAGCTTGAGACTAGCAGTGGACAATGAGCAGTTCTTC.

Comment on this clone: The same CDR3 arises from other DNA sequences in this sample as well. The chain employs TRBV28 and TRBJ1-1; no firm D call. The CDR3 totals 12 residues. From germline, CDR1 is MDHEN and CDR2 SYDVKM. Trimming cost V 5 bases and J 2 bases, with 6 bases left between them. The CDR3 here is CASSLANTEAFF. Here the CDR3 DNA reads TGTGCCAGCAGTCTAGCCAACACTGAAGCTTTCTTT.

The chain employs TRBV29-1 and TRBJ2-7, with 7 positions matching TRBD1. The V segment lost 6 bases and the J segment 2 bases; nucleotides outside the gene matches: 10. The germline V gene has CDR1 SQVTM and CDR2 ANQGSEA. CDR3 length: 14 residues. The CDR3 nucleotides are TGCAGCGTCCGACGACAGGGTAGACCCTACGAGCAGTACTTC. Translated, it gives CSVRRQGRPYEQYF.

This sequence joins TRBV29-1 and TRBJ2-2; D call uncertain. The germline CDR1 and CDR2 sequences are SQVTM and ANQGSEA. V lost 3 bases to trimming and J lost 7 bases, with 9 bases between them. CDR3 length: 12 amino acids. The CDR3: CSVDTDRGELFF. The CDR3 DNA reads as TGCAGCGTTGATACAGACCGCGGGGAGCTGTTTTTT.

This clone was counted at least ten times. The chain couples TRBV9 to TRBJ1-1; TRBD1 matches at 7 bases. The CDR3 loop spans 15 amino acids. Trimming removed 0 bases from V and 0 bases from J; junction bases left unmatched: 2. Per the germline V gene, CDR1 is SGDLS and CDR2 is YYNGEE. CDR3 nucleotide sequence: TGTGCCAGCAGCGTAGCGGGACAGATGAACACTGAAGCTTTCTTT. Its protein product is CASSVAGQMNTEAFF. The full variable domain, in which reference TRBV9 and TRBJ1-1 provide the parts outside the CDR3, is DSGVTQTPKHLITATGQRVTLRCSPRSGDLSVYWYQQSLDQGLQFLIQYYNGEERAKGNILERFSAQQFPDLHSELNLSSLELGDSALYFCASSVAGQMNTEAFFGQGTRLTVV.

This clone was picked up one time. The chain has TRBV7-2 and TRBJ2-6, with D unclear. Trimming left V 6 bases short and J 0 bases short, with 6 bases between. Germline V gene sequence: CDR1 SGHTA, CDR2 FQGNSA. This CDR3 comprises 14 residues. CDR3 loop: CASSPSSGANVLTF. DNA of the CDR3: TGTGCCAGCAGTCCGTCCTCTGGGGCCAACGTCCTGACTTTC.

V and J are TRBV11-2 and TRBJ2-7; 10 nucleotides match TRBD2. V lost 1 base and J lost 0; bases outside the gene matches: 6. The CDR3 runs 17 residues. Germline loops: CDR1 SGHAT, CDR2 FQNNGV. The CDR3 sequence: CASSLVGLASSSYEQYF. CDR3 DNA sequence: TGTGCCAGCAGCTTAGTGGGACTAGCGAGTAGCTCCTACGAGCAGTACTTC.

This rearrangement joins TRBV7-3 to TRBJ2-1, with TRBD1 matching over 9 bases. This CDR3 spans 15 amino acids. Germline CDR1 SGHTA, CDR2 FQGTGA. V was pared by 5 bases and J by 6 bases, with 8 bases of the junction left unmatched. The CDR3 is CASSRGQGIGNEQFF. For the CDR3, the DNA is TGTGCCAGCAGCCGCGGACAGGGGATTGGCAATGAGCAGTTCTTC.

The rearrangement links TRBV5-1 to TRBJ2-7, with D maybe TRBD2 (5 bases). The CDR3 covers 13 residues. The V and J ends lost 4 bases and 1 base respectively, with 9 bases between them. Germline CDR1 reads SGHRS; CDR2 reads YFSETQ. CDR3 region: CASSPRESYEQYF. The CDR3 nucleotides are TGCGCCAGCAGCCCCCGGGAATCCTACGAGCAGTACTTC.

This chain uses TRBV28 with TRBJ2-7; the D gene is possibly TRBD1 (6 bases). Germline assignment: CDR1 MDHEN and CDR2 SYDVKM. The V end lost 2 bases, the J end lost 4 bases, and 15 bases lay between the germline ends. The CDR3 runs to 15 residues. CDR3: CASSLMGAGGYEQYF. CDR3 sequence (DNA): TGTGCCAGCAGTTTAATGGGGGCGGGCGGGTACGAGCAGTACTTC.

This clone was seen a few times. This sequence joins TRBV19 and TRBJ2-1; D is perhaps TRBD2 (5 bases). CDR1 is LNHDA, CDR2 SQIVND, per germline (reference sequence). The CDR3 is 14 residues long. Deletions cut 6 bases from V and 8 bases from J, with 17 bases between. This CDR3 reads CASSDSVMIHEQFF. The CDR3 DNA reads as TGTGCCAGTAGCGATAGCGTTATGATCCATGAGCAGTTCTTC.

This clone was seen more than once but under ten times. The CDR3, as DNA: TGCGCCAGCAGCCTGGGGAGGGTAAGCAATCAGCCCCAGCATTTT. Translating it yields CASSLGRVSNQPQHF. V gene TRBV4-1 combines with J gene TRBJ1-5; D unclear. In germline, CDR1 is MGHRA, CDR2 YSYEKL. Trimming cost V 4 bases and J 1 base, with 11 bases left between them. This CDR3 has 15 residues.

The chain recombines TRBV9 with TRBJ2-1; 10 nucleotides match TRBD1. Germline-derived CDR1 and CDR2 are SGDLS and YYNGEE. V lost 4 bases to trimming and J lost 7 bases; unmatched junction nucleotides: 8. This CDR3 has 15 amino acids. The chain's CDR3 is CASSPRDRGGNEQFF. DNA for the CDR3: TGTGCCAGCAGCCCCCGGGACAGGGGTGGGAATGAGCAGTTCTTC.

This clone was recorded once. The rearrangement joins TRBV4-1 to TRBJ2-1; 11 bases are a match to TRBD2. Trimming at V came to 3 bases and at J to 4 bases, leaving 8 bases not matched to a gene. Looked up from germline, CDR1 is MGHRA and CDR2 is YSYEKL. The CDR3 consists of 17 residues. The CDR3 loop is CASSQGILAGVYNEQFF. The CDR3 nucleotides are TGCGCCAGCAGCCAGGGGATACTAGCGGGGGTTTACAATGAGCAGTTCTTC.